These 4 T cell receptor beta chains were sequenced from one sample in a study of T cells in Graves' hyperthyroidism and ophthalmopathy. The investigators amplified TCR beta CDR3 regions from RNA transcripts. An initial round of RT-PCR targeting the TCR CDR3 relied on the HTBI primer set. TCRdb reanalysed the multiplex PCR reads using MiXCR and keeps one entry per CDR3 protein. The sample records 500,000 to 600,000 distinct CDR3 sequences, 20% being singletons. The sequencing sample was made of blood. The receptors were sampled from a man between 40 and 49 years old with Graves' ophthalmopathy.

V is TRBV5-1 and J is TRBJ2-3; D may be TRBD1 or TRBD2 (6 bases each). The CDR3 loop spans 14 amino acids. The germline V and J ends were trimmed by 7 bases and 3 bases, with 15 bases remaining between them. Per the germline V gene, CDR1 is SGHRS and CDR2 is YFSETQ. CDR3 coding DNA: TGCGCCAGCCGGATCTCGGGGGCAACAGATACGCAGTATTTT. This gives the protein CASRISGATDTQYF.

This clonotype was recorded a few times. This rearrangement joins TRBV5-4 to TRBJ1-2, with 7 bases fitting TRBD1. Trimming cost V 3 bases and J 2 bases; bases outside gene matches: 4. The CDR3 extends over 14 amino acids. The germline gives CDR1 SGHNT, CDR2 YYREEE (reference sequence). The chain's CDR3 is CASSSSGQNYGYTF. The DNA of the CDR3 is TGTGCCAGCAGCTCCTCGGGACAGAACTATGGCTACACCTTC.

CDR3: CASAASSNQPQHF. CDR3 nucleotide sequence: TGTGCCAGTGCCGCGTCATCTAATCAGCCCCAGCATTTT. The chain uses TRBV19 and TRBJ1-5, with D hard to call. V was clipped by 8 bases and J by 4 bases, with 12 bases between them. The germline V gene encodes CDR1 LNHDA and CDR2 SQIVND (reference sequence). CDR3 length: 13 residues.

The sample holds a few counts of this clonotype. It may be a read error: a sequence one base away is much more abundant. The V call is TRBV28, the J call TRBJ2-3, with TRBD2 as a possible D gene (5 bases). The CDR3 covers 15 residues. The V and J ends lost 5 bases and 0 bases respectively, with 12 bases between them. Germline lookup yields CDR1 MDHEN and CDR2 SYDVKM. In DNA form, the CDR3 reads TGTGCCAGCAGTACGGACCTAGCTAGCACAGATACGCAGTATTTT. This sequence encodes CASSTDLASTDTQYF.